This TCR beta chain was identified during a study of shared clonotypes between healthy human individuals. In the study overall: Ranging from 18 to 49 in age, donors were a couple of women and a few men. The study, taken as a whole, reports: Despite large depth, sorted-subset datasets appeared incompletely sequenced.

With respect to this clone: Its antigen is undetermined.

The data were produced by immunoSEQ multiplex PCR, yet TCRdb's version contains in-frame clones alone and is incomplete. The profile covers about 1 million clones, with about 70% appearing a single time and 1.5% taken by the ten largest. Study donors comprised healthy, HIV-negative adults devoid of recent acute infection or vaccination. Each donor was a Caucasian adult residing in Nashville, Tennessee. J gave up 6 bases and V 5 bases, and 10 bases lay outside the gene matches. The CDR3 runs 15 residues. The germline gives CDR1 SNHLY, CDR2 FYNNEI. The chain has TRBV2 and TRBJ2-3; 8 nucleotides line up with TRBD2. The clonotype originates from a man in his late teens or twenties in good health. Sequences were obtained from memory CD4+ T cells sorted from blood. The subset was: CD45RA-negative fraction. CDR3 loop: CASSPSGGRGDTQYF. CDR3 nucleotide sequence: TGTGCCAGCAGTCCCAGCGGGGGCCGAGGGGATACGCAGTATTTT.